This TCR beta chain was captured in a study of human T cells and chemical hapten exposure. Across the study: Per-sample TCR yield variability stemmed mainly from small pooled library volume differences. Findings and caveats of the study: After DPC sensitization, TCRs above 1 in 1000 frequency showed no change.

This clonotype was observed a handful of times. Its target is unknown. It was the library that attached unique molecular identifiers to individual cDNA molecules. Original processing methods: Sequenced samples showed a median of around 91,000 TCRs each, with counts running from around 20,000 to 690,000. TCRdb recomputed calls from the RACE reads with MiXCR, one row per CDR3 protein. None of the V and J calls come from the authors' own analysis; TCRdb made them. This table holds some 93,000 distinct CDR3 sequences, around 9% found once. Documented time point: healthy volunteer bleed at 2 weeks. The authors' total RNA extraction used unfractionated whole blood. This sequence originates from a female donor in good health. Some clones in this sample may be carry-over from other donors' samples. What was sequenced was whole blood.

The chain's CDR3 is CASSQEGVFMNTEAFF. DNA of the CDR3: TGTGCCAGCAGCCAAGAGGGAGTTTTCATGAACACTGAAGCTTTCTTT. The chain combines TRBV3-1 with TRBJ1-1; D remains ambiguous. CDR1 and CDR2 from the germline V gene are LGHDT and YNNKEL (reference sequence). This CDR3 has 16 amino acids. Between the trimmed V and J ends, which lost 0 bases and 0 bases, there was a span of 11 bases.